The 17 T cell receptor beta chains given below trace back to one sample, sequenced in a study of radiotherapy plus CTLA-4 blockade in lung cancer. Clones were sequenced by immunoSEQ multiplex PCR, and TCRdb holds only the in-frame ones, with some missing. Here the sample spans roughly 88,000 clones, roughly 80% being singletons. Sequenced here: peripheral blood, sampled from a patient treated with radiotherapy plus ipilimumab. Every receptor here comes from a human donor with non-small cell lung cancer who had stable disease on radiotherapy plus ipilimumab.

This chain links TRBV7-2 with TRBJ2-3; D uncertain. The germline CDR1 and CDR2 sequences are SGHTA and FQGNSA. CDR3 length: 12 amino acids. Deletions cut 5 bases from V and 2 bases from J, with 5 bases between. The CDR3 protein is CASSPSTDTQYF. The CDR3 nucleotides are TGTGCCAGCAGCCCGTCCACAGATACGCAGTATTTT.

The sample holds one count of this clone. The chain employs TRBV28 and TRBJ2-1; the match to TRBD2 covers 7 bases. From germline, CDR1 is MDHEN and CDR2 SYDVKM. The V gene end was trimmed by 1 base and the J gene end by 9 bases; junction bases not matched to a gene: 9. This CDR3 is built from 15 residues. CDR3 in DNA: TGTGCCAGCAGTTTATTCCGGCGGGAGTATGGTGAGCAGTTCTTC. This encodes CASSLFRREYGEQFF.

This clone has more than one count but fewer than ten. This chain connects TRBV7-3 to TRBJ2-1, with D uncertain. Germline V gene lookup returns CDR1 SGHTA and CDR2 FQGTGA. CDR3 length equals 13 residues. Between the trimmed V and J ends, which lost 0 bases and 7 bases, there was a span of 7 bases. The CDR3 spells CASSLTSRNEQFF. In nucleotides, the CDR3 is TGTGCCAGCAGCTTAACGAGTAGGAATGAGCAGTTCTTC.

The rearrangement joins TRBV6-5 to TRBJ2-4; D is perhaps TRBD2 (5 bases). The germline gives CDR1 MNHEY, CDR2 SVGAGI. CDR3 length equals 15 residues. V gave up 0 bases and J gave up 6 bases, with 12 bases separating them. CDR3 coding DNA: TGTGCCAGCAGTTACTCTGGGGTAGGGAGAAACATTCAGTACTTC. It codes for CASSYSGVGRNIQYF.

The V call is TRBV19, the J call TRBJ2-7; TRBD2 agrees at 11 bases. Germline V CDR1 and CDR2: LNHDA, SQIVND (reference sequence). This CDR3 has 16 residues. The J segment lost 5 bases and the V segment lost 4 bases, leaving 10 bases of the junction unmatched. The CDR3: CASSKGRKLAGDEQYF. CDR3 nucleotides: TGTGCCAGTAGTAAGGGACGGAAACTAGCGGGAGACGAGCAGTACTTC.

The CDR3 loop is CASSRIPGNTEAFF. DNA of the CDR3: TGTGCCAGCAGCAGGATCCCAGGGAACACTGAAGCTTTCTTT. The rearrangement uses TRBV11-1 and TRBJ1-1; D uncertain. The V gene lost 5 bases and the J gene lost 1 base, with 11 bases spanning the gap. This CDR3 is 14 amino acids long. Germline V CDR1 and CDR2: SGHAT, FQDESV (reference sequence).

The chain joins TRBV28 to TRBJ1-5; D gene ambiguous. With 7 bases removed from V and 3 bases from J, the gap between germline ends came to 10 bases. CDR3 length: 13 amino acids. Germline V CDR1 and CDR2: MDHEN, SYDVKM. The CDR3 DNA is TGTGCCAGCACTGAAACTCCCAATCAGCCCCAGCATTTT. It specifies CASTETPNQPQHF.

The chain joins TRBV20-1 to TRBJ2-7; the D is unclear. The CDR3 covers 11 residues. The germline V gene has CDR1 DFQATT and CDR2 SNEGSKA (reference sequence). The germline V and J ends were trimmed by 1 base and 4 bases, with 5 bases remaining between them. The CDR3 sequence is CSARAAYEQYF. The CDR3 nucleotides read TGCAGTGCTAGAGCAGCATACGAGCAGTACTTC.

The V gene is TRBV28, the J gene TRBJ1-2; TRBD1 matches at 10 bases. The CDR3 loop spans 14 amino acids. J lost 5 bases, V lost 10 bases, and 10 bases had no gene match. CDR1 and CDR2 (germline): MDHEN, SYDVKM. CDR3 loop: CAIVRTGGGYGYTF. The CDR3 bases are TGTGCCATCGTAAGGACAGGGGGAGGGTATGGCTACACCTTC.

This clone was counted a few times. This rearrangement joins TRBV28 to TRBJ1-5; D might be TRBD1 (5 bases). Germline V gene lookup returns CDR1 MDHEN and CDR2 SYDVKM. Trimming removed 4 bases from V and 4 bases from J, with 8 bases in between. This CDR3 has 13 residues. CDR3 DNA sequence: TGTGCCAGCAGTTCCCCAGGGAATCAGCCCCAGCATTTT. The encoded protein is CASSSPGNQPQHF.

The chain joins TRBV6-5 to TRBJ1-1; weak D call: TRBD1 (5 bases). The V gene's germline CDR1 is MNHEY and CDR2 SVGAGI. The ends were cut back, 0 bases at V and 1 base at J, with 9 bases in the middle. The CDR3 is made up of 15 amino acids. CDR3 bases: TGTGCCAGCAGTTACTCCGCGACAGCGAACACTGAAGCTTTCTTT. Its translation is CASSYSATANTEAFF.

V and J are TRBV19 and TRBJ2-6; 7 bases line up with TRBD1. This CDR3 comprises 14 residues. Germline V gene lookup returns CDR1 LNHDA and CDR2 SQIVND (reference sequence). With V trimmed by 6 bases and J by 2 bases, 1 base remained unmatched. For the CDR3, the DNA is TGTGCCAGTAGAGGGACAGCTGGGGCCAACGTCCTGACTTTC. Translating it yields CASRGTAGANVLTF.

The chain combines TRBV7-9 with TRBJ1-1; D call uncertain. Trimming took 1 base from V and 4 from J, leaving 13 bases between them. CDR1 is SEHNR, CDR2 FQNEAQ, per germline (reference sequence). This CDR3 spans 15 amino acids. The CDR3 loop reads CASSLEAMMGTEAFF. CDR3 nucleotide sequence: TGTGCCAGCAGCTTAGAAGCGATGATGGGCACTGAAGCTTTCTTT.

V and J are TRBV29-1 and TRBJ2-3, with TRBD2 matching 8 bases. Per the germline V gene, CDR1 is SQVTM and CDR2 is ANQGSEA. J was trimmed by 5 bases and V by 8 bases; bases with no gene match: 9. The CDR3 runs 13 residues. CDR3: CSIHREGRDTQYF. CDR3 sequence (DNA): TGCAGCATACACCGGGAGGGCCGAGATACGCAGTATTTT.

Concerning this clone: Compared with germline, one end of the junction differs, possibly owing to a read error. This chain connects TRBV7-9 to TRBJ2-2, with 7 bases lining up with TRBD1. CDR1 and CDR2 (germline): SEHNR, FQNEAQ (reference sequence). CDR3 length: 17 amino acids. The chain's CDR3 is CASSFVRTGENPGELFF. The CDR3 region has the DNA TGTGCCAGCAGTTTCGTGCGGACAGGAGAGAACCCCGGGGAGCTGTTTTTT.

The chain carries TRBV28 and TRBJ2-1; the D call may be TRBD1 or TRBD2 (8 bases each). Trimming took 8 bases from V and 6 from J, leaving 38 bases between them. The germline V gene has CDR1 MDHEN and CDR2 SYDVKM. The CDR3 spans 21 residues. The CDR3 loop reads CASGPTVGQGGHSGSPNEQFF. The CDR3 coding sequence is TGTGCCAGCGGTCCCACCGTCGGACAGGGTGGCCACAGCGGGAGTCCCAATGAGCAGTTCTTC.

This clone has a handful of counts. The chain recombines TRBV7-6 with TRBJ2-3, with D possibly being TRBD2 (6 bases). The germline V gene encodes CDR1 SGHVS and CDR2 FNYEAQ. V was pared by 3 bases and J by 4 bases, with 11 bases between. The CDR3 loop spans 14 amino acids. CDR3 protein: CASSLTGAPDTQYF. The CDR3 nucleotides read TGTGCCAGCAGCTTGACGGGAGCCCCAGATACGCAGTATTTT.